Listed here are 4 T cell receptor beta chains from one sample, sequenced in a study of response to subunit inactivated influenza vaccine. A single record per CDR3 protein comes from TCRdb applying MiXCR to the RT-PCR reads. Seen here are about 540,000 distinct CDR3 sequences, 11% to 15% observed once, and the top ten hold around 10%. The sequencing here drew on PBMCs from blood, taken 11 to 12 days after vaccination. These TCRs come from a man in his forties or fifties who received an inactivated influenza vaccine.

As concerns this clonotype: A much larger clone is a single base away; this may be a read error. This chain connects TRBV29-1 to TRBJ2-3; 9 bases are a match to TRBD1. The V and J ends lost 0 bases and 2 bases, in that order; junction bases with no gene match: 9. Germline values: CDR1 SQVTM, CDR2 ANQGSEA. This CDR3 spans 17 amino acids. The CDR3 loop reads CSVEDFRQGVATDTQYF. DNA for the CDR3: TGCAGCGTTGAAGACTTCCGACAGGGGGTGGCCACAGATACGCAGTATTTT.

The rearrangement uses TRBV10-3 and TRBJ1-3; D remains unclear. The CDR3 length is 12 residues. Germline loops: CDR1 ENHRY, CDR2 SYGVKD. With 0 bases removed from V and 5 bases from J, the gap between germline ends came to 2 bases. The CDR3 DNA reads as TGTGCCATCAGTGAGTCTAGAAACACCATATATTTT. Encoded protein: CAISESRNTIYF.

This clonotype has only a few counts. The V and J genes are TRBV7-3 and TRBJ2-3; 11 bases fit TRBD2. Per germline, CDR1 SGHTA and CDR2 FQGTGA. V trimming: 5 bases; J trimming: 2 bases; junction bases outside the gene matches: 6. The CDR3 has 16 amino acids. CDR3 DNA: TGTGCCAGCAGCCCGGGGACTAGCGGCCTCACAGATACGCAGTATTTT. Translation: CASSPGTSGLTDTQYF.

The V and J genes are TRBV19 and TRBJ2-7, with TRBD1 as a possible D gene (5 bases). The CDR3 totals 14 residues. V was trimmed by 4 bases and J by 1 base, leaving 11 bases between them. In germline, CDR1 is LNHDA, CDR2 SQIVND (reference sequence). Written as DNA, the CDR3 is TGTGCCAGTAGTAGGGGCAGGGAATCCTACGAGCAGTACTTC. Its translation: CASSRGRESYEQYF.